Below are 7 T cell receptor beta chains sequenced from a single sample in a study of blood T cell repertoires in COVID-19. Sequencing used immunoSEQ multiplex PCR; TCRdb keeps in-frame clones, though not all of them. The sample lists more than 200,000 clones; around 84% were seen once. The source material was peripheral blood. These TCRs come from a man aged 50 or older with COVID-19, enrolled during active disease.

This clone is a singleton in its sample. This rearrangement joins TRBV3-1 (or the pseudogene TRBV3-2) to TRBJ1-1; no reliable D call. The V end lost 1 base, the J end lost 4 bases, and 4 bases lay between the germline ends. CDR3 length equals 12 residues. Germline assignment: CDR1 LGHDT and CDR2 YNNKEL (reference sequence). The CDR3, as DNA: TGTGCCAGCAGCCAAGCAGGCACTGAAGCTTTCTTT. This encodes CASSQAGTEAFF.

This clone was seen just once. The chain carries TRBV7-9 and TRBJ2-5, with 9 bases matching TRBD2. Per the germline V gene, CDR1 is SEHNR and CDR2 is FQNEAQ (reference sequence). With 5 bases clipped from V and 5 bases from J, the junction kept 21 bases outside the gene matches. The CDR3 totals 19 residues. The CDR3 DNA sequence: TGTGCCAGCAGCCTGCGGGGAGCGAGCGGGGGGATCGCCGGGGAGACCCAGTACTTC. Translated, it gives CASSLRGASGGIAGETQYF.

J is TRBJ1-6 and V is TRBV28; 7 bases map to TRBD1. CDR1 is MDHEN and CDR2 is SYDVKM in the germline V gene. J gave up 6 bases and V 6 bases, and 5 bases lay outside the gene matches. The CDR3 is made up of 14 amino acids. The CDR3 nucleotides are TGTGCCAGCAGCGGACAGGCAATTAATTCACCCCTCCACTTT. This sequence encodes CASSGQAINSPLHF.

The rearrangement uses TRBV6-2 or TRBV6-3 and TRBJ1-5; 10 nucleotides line up with TRBD1. The V gene's germline CDR1 is MNHEY and CDR2 SVGEGT. V lost 4 bases, J lost 6 bases, and 9 bases stayed unmatched. This CDR3 region has 16 residues. The CDR3 DNA reads TGTGCCAGCAGTTGGCGACAGGGGGCGCAGAGTCAGCCCCAGCATTTT. Translating it yields CASSWRQGAQSQPQHF.

This rearrangement joins TRBV7-2 to TRBJ2-7; 7 positions agree with TRBD2. The germline CDR1 and CDR2 sequences are SGHTA and FQGNSA. V lost 5 bases to trimming and J lost 6 bases; unmatched junction nucleotides: 10. The CDR3 extends over 14 amino acids. Here the CDR3 DNA reads TGTGCCAGCAGCCCTAGCCCTAGCGGAGCCGAGCAGTACTTC. It codes for CASSPSPSGAEQYF.

The chain joins TRBV24-1 to TRBJ2-5; 12 bases map to TRBD1. Germline CDR1 KGHDR, CDR2 SFDVKD. The CDR3 sequence is 16 residues long. After removal of 3 bases from V and 3 bases from J, the junction contained 4 bases not matched to a gene. The CDR3 nucleotides are TGTGCCACCAGTGATGCCGGGACAGGGGGCAAAGAGACCCAGTACTTC. It codes for CATSDAGTGGKETQYF.

The V gene is TRBV2, the J gene TRBJ1-4; maybe TRBD1 (5 bases). Germline V gene data show CDR1 as SNHLY and CDR2 as FYNNEI. V was pared by 6 bases and J by 3 bases, with 14 bases between. The CDR3 is made up of 15 amino acids. The CDR3 nucleotides are TGTGCCAGCAGCTCTCAGGGTGGCTCTAATGAAAAACTGTTTTTT. Its translation is CASSSQGGSNEKLFF.